The 27 T cell receptor beta chains below come from one sample, sequenced in a study of T cells in localized non-small cell lung cancer. Sequencing used immunoSEQ multiplex PCR; TCRdb keeps in-frame clones, though not all of them. This repertoire shows fewer than 7,000 clones, approximately 40% found once; its top ten account for under 8.5%. Sequencing was performed on lung tumor tissue, taken before any cancer treatment. All receptors derive from a male donor older than 55 with stage I squamous cell lung carcinoma.

The table lists this clone with a few counts. The chain has TRBV9 and TRBJ1-3; 7 bases match TRBD1. The ends lost 5 bases at V and 4 bases at J; junction bases unmatched: 3. This CDR3 spans 13 amino acids. Germline values: CDR1 SGDLS, CDR2 YYNGEE. Here the CDR3 reads CASRGTEGNTIYF. The CDR3 coding sequence is TGTGCCAGCAGGGGGACAGAGGGAAACACCATATATTTT.

The chain combines TRBV6-8 with TRBJ2-7; weak D call: TRBD1 (6 bases). The CDR3 sequence is 13 residues long. Per germline, CDR1 MNHGY and CDR2 SAAAGT. Trimming pared 10 bases from V and 1 base from J, leaving 14 bases between. This chain's CDR3 is CAISYRDSYEQYF. The CDR3 bases are TGTGCCATCAGCTACAGGGATTCCTACGAGCAGTACTTC.

This clone appeared a few times. This rearrangement joins TRBV9 to TRBJ2-5, with TRBD1 matching over 8 bases. The germline CDR1 and CDR2 sequences are SGDLS and YYNGEE. The CDR3 totals 15 residues. The J segment lost 4 bases and the V segment lost 0 bases, leaving 5 bases of the junction unmatched. DNA for the CDR3: TGTGCCAGCAGCGTAGGTGCAGGGGGCGGAGAGACCCAGTACTTC. Translated, it gives CASSVGAGGGETQYF.

The V gene is TRBV6-8, the J gene TRBJ2-5, with no clear D. This CDR3 is 13 amino acids long. The germline CDR1 and CDR2 sequences are MNHGY and SAAAGT. V was shortened by 5 bases and J by 1 base, with 8 bases between the two germline ends. The DNA of the CDR3 is TGTGCCAGCAGTGAGATCAGCCAAGAGACCCAGTACTTC. It encodes CASSEISQETQYF.

This clone was picked up a small number of times. The chain employs TRBV15 and TRBJ1-4, with D tentatively TRBD1 (5 bases). This CDR3 is built from 16 residues. CDR1 LNHNV and CDR2 YYDKDF come from the germline V gene (reference sequence). Trimming pared 3 bases from V and 3 bases from J, leaving 14 bases between. As DNA, the CDR3 is TGTGCCACCAGCAGCGATTTCGGGGGTCCTAATGAAAAACTGTTTTTT. This translates into CATSSDFGGPNEKLFF. Using reference TRBV15 and TRBJ1-4 for the parts outside the CDR3, the full variable domain is DAMVIQNPRYQVTQFGKPVTLSCSQTLNHNVMYWYQQKSSQAPKLLFHYYDKDFNNEADTPDNFQSRRPNTSFCFLDIRSPGLGDTAMYLCATSSDFGGPNEKLFFGSGTQLSVL.

The CDR3 region is CASSLLAGRSEQFF. CDR3 nucleotide sequence: TGTGCCAGCAGCCTTCTAGCGGGAAGGAGTGAGCAGTTCTTC. The chain recombines TRBV28 with TRBJ2-1, with 9 bases that match TRBD2. This CDR3 has 14 amino acids. The germline gives CDR1 MDHEN, CDR2 SYDVKM. With V trimmed by 6 bases and J by 9 bases, 9 bases remained unmatched.

This chain links TRBV19 with TRBJ1-1, with D possibly TRBD1 on 6 matching bases. Germline CDR1 reads LNHDA; CDR2 reads SQIVND (reference sequence). The CDR3 has 13 residues. The ends were cut back, 9 bases at V and 3 bases at J, with 14 bases in the middle. The CDR3 nucleotides read TGTGCCAGCCTAGGGGGGGCAGACACTGAAGCTTTCTTT. It translates to CASLGGADTEAFF.

This clone turned up a few times. The gene calls are TRBV1 and TRBJ2-3; whether TRBD2, the table's D call, matches the DNA was not checked. TRBV1 is shown as a pseudogene. This CDR3 has 16 amino acids. DNA of the CDR3: TGCGCCAGCAGCCAAGAGAGGAGCGGAAACACAGATACGCAGTATTTT. Its translation is CASSQERSGNTDTQYF.

The chain employs TRBV5-1 and TRBJ2-7, with 8 bases fitting TRBD1. Unmatched junction bases numbered 3, after V lost 0 bases and J lost 4 bases. The CDR3 sequence is 14 residues long. Per germline, CDR1 SGHRS and CDR2 YFSETQ. The DNA for the CDR3 is TGCGCCAGCAGCTTGGCCGGACAGGGTTACGAGCAGTACTTC. Protein product: CASSLAGQGYEQYF.

This chain uses TRBV7-7 with TRBJ1-1, with a weak D call TRBD1 (5 bases). CDR1 and CDR2 (germline): SSHAT, FNYEAQ (reference sequence). The CDR3 consists of 15 residues. V lost 1 base, J lost 5 bases, and 14 bases lay in between. CDR3 amino acids: CASSLVPSGRTEAFF. DNA for the CDR3: TGTGCCAGCAGCTTAGTACCATCAGGGCGGACTGAAGCTTTCTTT.

This clone was detected only a few times. This chain links TRBV4-1 with TRBJ2-5; TRBD1 or TRBD2 may be the D gene (6 bases each). From germline, CDR1 is MGHRA and CDR2 YSYEKL. V lost 5 bases to trimming and J lost 1 base, with 20 bases between them. This CDR3 region has 17 residues. CDR3 DNA sequence: TGCGCCAGCAGCTTCCGTAGTTGGGGGGCGAGCCAAGAGACCCAGTACTTC. It encodes CASSFRSWGASQETQYF.

This clone has just a few counts. V usage is TRBV2 and J usage is TRBJ1-6; D not certain. V lost 6 bases and J lost 9, with 12 bases in between. This CDR3 is 13 amino acids long. Per germline, CDR1 SNHLY and CDR2 FYNNEI. CDR3 bases: TGTGCCAGCAGACCTCAGGATACTTCACCCCTCCACTTT. Protein sequence: CASRPQDTSPLHF.

The chain recombines TRBV11-3 with TRBJ1-2, with D perhaps matching TRBD1 (6 bases). Germline CDR1 and CDR2: SGHNT and YENEEA. The germline V and J ends were trimmed by 4 bases and 4 bases, with 13 bases remaining between them. The CDR3 has 14 amino acids. The CDR3 is CASSSTGLGYGYTF. CDR3 nucleotide sequence: TGTGCCAGCAGCTCGACAGGACTCGGCTATGGCTACACCTTC.

The sample holds a few counts of this clone. This chain uses TRBV6-7 with TRBJ1-6, with D perhaps matching TRBD1 (5 bases). TRBV6-7 is given ORF status, its function remaining uncertain. V was cut by 0 bases and J by 7 bases, with 10 bases left in between. CDR3 length: 15 amino acids. Here the CDR3 DNA reads TGTGCCAGCAGTTACTCCGGGGGGTCCAATTCACCCCTCCACTTT. Translation: CASSYSGGSNSPLHF.

By frequency in the sample, this clone is large. The V call is TRBV7-2, the J call TRBJ1-1; the D is unclear. Between the trimmed V and J ends, which lost 3 bases and 1 base, there was a span of 6 bases. The CDR3 extends over 13 amino acids. Germline V gene lookup returns CDR1 SGHTA and CDR2 FQGNSA. This chain's CDR3 is CASSFPQNTEAFF. The CDR3 DNA is TGTGCCAGCAGCTTCCCCCAGAACACTGAAGCTTTCTTT.

This chain connects TRBV11-3 to TRBJ2-3; TRBD2 matches 9 bases. Losses at the gene ends were 1 base for V and 0 bases for J; bases not matched to a gene: 8. Germline V lookup: CDR1 SGHNT, CDR2 YENEEA. This CDR3 has 18 amino acids. The CDR3, as DNA: TGTGCCAGCAGCTTAGGAGCGGGGGGCCGAATCAGCACAGATACGCAGTATTTT. Its protein is CASSLGAGGRISTDTQYF.

This chain links TRBV19 with TRBJ2-5; D perhaps matches TRBD1 (5 bases). Trimming left V 5 bases short and J 0 bases short, with 19 bases between. This CDR3 has 17 residues. Germline V gene lookup returns CDR1 LNHDA and CDR2 SQIVND (reference sequence). This chain's CDR3 is CASSRLDRPAYQETQYF. The CDR3 nucleotides are TGTGCCAGTAGTCGTCTCGACAGACCTGCGTACCAAGAGACCCAGTACTTC.

This rearrangement joins TRBV2 to TRBJ1-1; 8 nucleotides line up with TRBD1. J lost 4 bases, V lost 7 bases, and 8 bases had no gene match. In germline, CDR1 is SNHLY, CDR2 FYNNEI. This CDR3 is built from 14 residues. The CDR3 reads CASTGTGKTTEAFF. CDR3 bases: TGTGCCAGCACCGGGACAGGAAAAACCACTGAAGCTTTCTTT.

A few counts support this clone. V usage is TRBV5-1 and J usage is TRBJ2-2, with 10 bases that match TRBD2. The trim removed 4 bases at V and 4 bases at J, leaving 7 bases unmatched. In germline, CDR1 is SGHRS, CDR2 YFSETQ. The CDR3 is 16 residues long. The CDR3 sequence: CASSQQRGGTTGELFF. CDR3 sequence (DNA): TGCGCCAGCAGCCAACAGCGGGGGGGCACCACCGGGGAGCTGTTTTTT. Full variable domain (rest looked up from reference TRBV5-1 and TRBJ2-2): KAGVTQTPRYLIKTRGQQVTLSCSPISGHRSVSWYQQTPGQGLQFLFEYFSETQRNKGNFPGRFSGRQFSNSRSEMNVSTLELGDSALYLCASSQQRGGTTGELFFGEGSRLTVL.

V and J are TRBV5-1 and TRBJ1-2; 8 bases align to TRBD1. The junction had 9 bases not matched to a gene; V was cut back by 1 base and J by 4 bases. CDR1 and CDR2 from the germline V gene are SGHRS and YFSETQ. This CDR3 has 16 amino acids. The DNA of the CDR3 is TGCGCCAGCAGCTTGATACCGGGACAGGACTTCTATGGCTACACCTTC. It encodes CASSLIPGQDFYGYTF.

This rearrangement joins TRBV19 to TRBJ2-1, with 10 bases that match TRBD1. CDR1 and CDR2 (germline): LNHDA, SQIVND (reference sequence). With 6 bases clipped from V and 12 bases from J, the junction kept 11 bases outside the gene matches. The CDR3 runs 14 residues. The DNA of the CDR3 is TGTGCCAGTAGCCAAGGGACAGGGGCGGTTCGGCAGTTCTTC. As protein: CASSQGTGAVRQFF.

This clone was seen only a few times. The chain is built from TRBV6-8 and TRBJ1-6; a weak D match, TRBD1 (6 bases). Trimming shortened V by 5 bases and J by 7 bases, and 12 bases separated the two germline ends. Germline V gives CDR1 MNHGY, CDR2 SAAAGT. The CDR3 runs to 14 residues. The CDR3 loop reads CASSRPGANSPLHF. CDR3 in DNA: TGTGCCAGCAGTCGACCAGGGGCGAATTCACCCCTCCACTTT.

The rearrangement joins TRBV12-5 to TRBJ2-3, with unresolved D. V was clipped by 7 bases and J by 5 bases, with 16 bases between them. This CDR3 is built from 14 residues. Germline CDR1 LGHNT, CDR2 FRNRAP. DNA for the CDR3: TGTGCTAGTGTTGCCGGGCACCTCAAAGATACGCAGTATTTT. This translates into CASVAGHLKDTQYF.

This clone was counted a few times. V gene TRBV6-8 combines with J gene TRBJ2-7; either TRBD1 or TRBD2 may fit D (6 bases each). The length of the CDR3 is 15 residues. Trimming took off 7 bases at V and 2 bases at J, with 18 bases between the two ends. The V gene's germline CDR1 is MNHGY and CDR2 SAAAGT. CDR3 coding DNA: TGTGCCAGCAAAGAAGGGCCCGGGGGCGCCTACGAGCAGTACTTC. Translated, it gives CASKEGPGGAYEQYF.

The chain carries TRBV30 and TRBJ1-2; the D gene is possibly TRBD1 (5 bases). Trimming removed 6 bases at V and 2 bases at J, with 19 bases between. The CDR3 runs to 15 residues. Germline V gives CDR1 GTSNPN, CDR2 SVGIG (reference sequence). CDR3 sequence: CACKWWGGINYGYTF. In DNA form, the CDR3 reads TGTGCCTGCAAATGGTGGGGGGGAATAAACTATGGCTACACCTTC.

In this sample, this clone turned up a few times. The chain recombines TRBV27 with TRBJ2-3; 7 bases are shared with TRBD2. The germline gives CDR1 MNHEY, CDR2 SMNVEV (reference sequence). Unmatched junction bases numbered 3, after V lost 3 bases and J lost 0 bases. CDR3 length: 15 residues. The CDR3 loop reads CASSFGRGSTDTQYF. In nucleotides, the CDR3 is TGTGCCAGCAGTTTCGGGCGGGGGAGCACAGATACGCAGTATTTT.

The chain couples TRBV18 to TRBJ1-6; D unresolved. Between the trimmed V and J ends, which lost 1 base and 5 bases, there was a span of 12 bases. CDR1 and CDR2 from the germline V gene are KGHSH and LQKENI. The CDR3 runs to 16 residues. The CDR3 DNA follows: TGTGCCAGCTCACCACAGGAGGCGAAGAATAATTCACCCCTCCACTTT. Translation: CASSPQEAKNNSPLHF.